The 26 T cell receptor beta chains presented below share a single source sample, sequenced in a study of blood T cell repertoires in COVID-19. Data came from immunoSEQ multiplex PCR; TCRdb stores just in-frame clones and leaves some out. Among about 88,000 clones listed, about nine tenths were seen once. Material: peripheral blood. The receptors derive from a male donor with acute or convalescent COVID-19.

J is TRBJ2-1 and V is TRBV28; TRBD1 matches at 8 bases. Per germline, CDR1 MDHEN and CDR2 SYDVKM. Germline trimming cut 8 bases from V and 2 bases from J; bases unmatched to any gene: 8. CDR3 length: 15 residues. CDR3 residues: CASSAGGVAYNEQFF. The CDR3 DNA follows: TGTGCCAGCTCGGCAGGGGGCGTAGCCTACAATGAGCAGTTCTTC.

The V and J genes are TRBV19 and TRBJ2-3; 8 bases agree with TRBD2. CDR3 length: 16 residues. With V trimmed by 3 bases and J by 4 bases, 9 bases remained unmatched. Germline V gene sequence: CDR1 LNHDA, CDR2 SQIVND (reference sequence). For the CDR3, the DNA is TGTGCCAGTAGTATTTTCGGGGGGGGTGGCGCAGATACGCAGTATTTT. Its protein product is CASSIFGGGGADTQYF.

The chain recombines TRBV29-1 with TRBJ1-5; 8 nucleotides line up with TRBD1. J lost 4 bases, V lost 6 bases, and 2 bases had no gene match. CDR1 and CDR2 from the germline V gene are SQVTM and ANQGSEA. The CDR3 has 12 residues. In DNA, the CDR3 is TGCAGCGTACGACAGGGGAATCAGCCCCAGCATTTT. It specifies CSVRQGNQPQHF.

J is TRBJ1-1 and V is TRBV9; perhaps TRBD1 as D (5 bases). Germline values: CDR1 SGDLS, CDR2 YYNGEE. The CDR3 covers 14 residues. V shed 0 bases and J shed 1 base, with 7 bases lying between them. The chain's CDR3 is CASSVGQTNTEAFF. For the CDR3, the DNA is TGTGCCAGCAGCGTAGGACAGACGAACACTGAAGCTTTCTTT.

The chain has TRBV28 and TRBJ1-6; 9 bases are shared with TRBD1. This CDR3 has 17 residues. The V and J ends lost 6 bases and 9 bases, in that order; junction bases with no gene match: 15. The germline V gene encodes CDR1 MDHEN and CDR2 SYDVKM. The CDR3 region is CASSEQTPGTGSSPLHF. Written as DNA, the CDR3 is TGTGCCAGCAGCGAACAAACTCCAGGGACAGGGAGTTCACCCCTCCACTTT. Full variable domain (missing parts from reference TRBV28 and TRBJ1-6): DVKVTQSSRYLVKRTGEKVFLECVQDMDHENMFWYRQDPGLGLRLIYFSYDVKMKEKGDIPEGYSVSREKKERFSLILESASTNQTSMYLCASSEQTPGTGSSPLHFGNGTRLTVT.

The count of this clone is one. This sequence joins TRBV15 and TRBJ2-1, with 9 bases matching TRBD1. CDR3 size: 15 residues. V trimming: 1 base; J trimming: 9 bases; junction bases outside the gene matches: 7. CDR1 is LNHNV, CDR2 YYDKDF, per germline (reference sequence). CDR3 in amino acids: CATSRVRDRDREQFF. CDR3 DNA: TGTGCCACCAGCAGAGTCCGGGACAGGGATCGTGAGCAGTTCTTC.

A word on this clone: This CDR3 is also generated by other DNA sequences in the sample. The chain is built from TRBV6-2 or TRBV6-3 and TRBJ1-1; D gene ambiguous. Germline CDR1 reads MNHEY; CDR2 reads SVGEGT. The CDR3 has 13 residues. V shed 6 bases and J shed 2 bases, with 10 bases lying between them. CDR3 loop: CASSPGLNTEAFF. In DNA, the CDR3 is TGTGCCAGCAGCCCCGGACTTAACACTGAAGCTTTCTTT.

This sequence joins TRBV10-3 and TRBJ1-1; 9 bases match TRBD1. The CDR3 loop spans 15 amino acids. Germline V gene data show CDR1 as ENHRY and CDR2 as SYGVKD. The junction had 7 bases not matched to a gene; V was cut back by 3 bases and J by 5 bases. CDR3 nucleotides: TGTGCCATCAGTGAACAGGGGGCATCGTGGACTGAAGCTTTCTTT. It specifies CAISEQGASWTEAFF.

The chain employs TRBV7-6 and TRBJ2-2; 7 positions match TRBD2. There are 17 residues in the CDR3. The V segment lost 5 bases and the J segment 2 bases; nucleotides outside the gene matches: 11. Germline lookup yields CDR1 SGHVS and CDR2 FNYEAQ. The CDR3 is CASSTEGGGRNTGELFF. The CDR3 region has the DNA TGTGCCAGCAGCACAGAGGGCGGGGGTCGCAACACCGGGGAGCTGTTTTTT.

The V gene is TRBV6-2 or TRBV6-3, the J gene TRBJ1-1; D is uncertain. Trimming removed 0 bases from V and 6 bases from J, with 11 bases in between. The germline V gene encodes CDR1 MNHEY and CDR2 SVGEGT. The CDR3 is 14 residues long. The CDR3 DNA reads as TGTGCCAGCAGTTACTCTCGAACTTTCGCTGAAGCTTTCTTT. The encoded protein is CASSYSRTFAEAFF.

The rearrangement joins TRBV6-4 to TRBJ1-1; possibly TRBD1 for D (5 bases). Trimming pared 4 bases from V and 2 bases from J, leaving 14 bases between. Looked up from germline, CDR1 is MRHNA and CDR2 is SNTAGT. This CDR3 has 15 amino acids. For the CDR3, the DNA is TGTGCCAGCAGTGCCCTGCCGGGGGGTAACACTGAAGCTTTCTTT. It is translated as CASSALPGGNTEAFF.

V usage is TRBV5-1 and J usage is TRBJ2-7, with a possible D match to TRBD1 (5 bases). Germline lookup yields CDR1 SGHRS and CDR2 YFSETQ. Deletions cut 0 bases from V and 5 bases from J, with 6 bases between. This CDR3 spans 12 amino acids. The CDR3 sequence: CASSLGQNEQYF. Here the CDR3 DNA reads TGCGCCAGCAGCTTGGGACAGAACGAGCAGTACTTC.

The V call is TRBV27, the J call TRBJ1-6; D possibly corresponds to TRBD1 (6 bases). CDR3 length equals 14 residues. Germline loops: CDR1 MNHEY, CDR2 SMNVEV (reference sequence). Between the trimmed V and J ends, which lost 8 bases and 6 bases, there was a span of 14 bases. CDR3 sequence reads: CASQRGYSNSPLHF. Written as DNA, the CDR3 is TGTGCCAGCCAGAGGGGGTACAGTAATTCACCCCTCCACTTT.

The rearrangement joins TRBV10-3 to TRBJ2-2; 7 nucleotides align to TRBD1. The germline V gene has CDR1 ENHRY and CDR2 SYGVKD. This CDR3 contains 15 residues. J was trimmed by 1 base and V by 5 bases; bases with no gene match: 4. The CDR3 DNA reads as TGTGCCATCAGTCGGGACAGAATGAACACCGGGGAGCTGTTTTTT. This sequence encodes CAISRDRMNTGELFF.

The chain combines TRBV21-1 with TRBJ2-7; the table assigns TRBD1, which was not confirmed against the DNA. TRBV21-1 is listed as a pseudogene. The CDR3 sequence is 13 residues long. CDR3 nucleotides: TGTGCCAGCAGCTTATGCAGGGTTCGCGAGCAGTACTTC. Translating gives CASSLCRVREQYF.

V usage is TRBV30 and J usage is TRBJ1-1; 8 nucleotides align to TRBD1. Losses at the gene ends were 5 bases for V and 7 bases for J; bases not matched to a gene: 3. This CDR3 comprises 11 residues. Per the germline V gene, CDR1 is GTSNPN and CDR2 is SVGIG (reference sequence). CDR3 sequence (DNA): TGTGCCTGGTTGGACAGGGATGAAGCTTTCTTT. Protein product: CAWLDRDEAFF.

This chain uses TRBV2 with TRBJ2-6; TRBD1 agrees at 7 bases. V was clipped by 7 bases and J by 0 bases; unmatched bases: 9. This CDR3 is built from 17 residues. Germline CDR1 reads SNHLY; CDR2 reads FYNNEI. The DNA for the CDR3 is TGTGCCAGCAATCGGGACAGACGAGCCTCTGGGGCCAACGTCCTGACTTTC. The encoded protein is CASNRDRRASGANVLTF.

The gene calls are TRBV12-3 or TRBV12-4 and TRBJ1-1; the D is unclear. V lost 5 bases and J 5 bases, leaving 9 bases between the germline ends. CDR3 length equals 12 residues. CDR3: CASSRAGTEAFF. CDR3 nucleotide sequence: TGTGCCAGCAGTCGGGCGGGGACTGAAGCTTTCTTT.

This clone was counted a single time. The chain links TRBV10-2 to TRBJ2-7; 9 bases are shared with TRBD2. This CDR3 contains 17 residues. Germline-derived CDR1 and CDR2 are WSHSY and SAAADI. Trimming took 3 bases from V and 5 from J; bases not matched to a gene: 14. This CDR3 is CASSDIAGAPPGNEQYF. CDR3 bases: TGCGCCAGCAGTGATATAGCGGGGGCCCCCCCCGGGAACGAGCAGTACTTC.

With respect to this clone: This sample also contains other DNA sequences that code for the same CDR3. V usage is TRBV5-1 and J usage is TRBJ2-3; 7 bases map to TRBD1. The CDR3 has 16 residues. Germline V gene sequence: CDR1 SGHRS, CDR2 YFSETQ. V shed 0 bases, J shed 1 base, and the junction held 5 bases outside the gene matches. The CDR3: CASSLVGGQGTDTQYF. CDR3 coding DNA: TGCGCCAGCAGCTTGGTAGGGGGCCAGGGCACAGATACGCAGTATTTT.

This chain joins TRBV11-2 and TRBJ1-4, with D perhaps matching TRBD1 (6 bases). CDR1 and CDR2 (germline): SGHAT, FQNNGV. CDR3 length: 13 amino acids. The DNA of the CDR3 is TGTGGGACATCGGCGGGGGCAGAGGAAAAACTGTTTTTT. Translated: CGTSAGAEEKLFF.

The chain links TRBV13 to TRBJ1-4; 10 nucleotides align to TRBD1. CDR1 and CDR2 from the germline V gene are PRHDT and FYEKMQ (reference sequence). V gave up 3 bases and J gave up 5 bases; unmatched junction bases: 3. This CDR3 has 15 residues. CDR3: CASSLLTGGNEKLFF. The CDR3 nucleotides read TGTGCCAGCAGCTTGTTGACAGGGGGCAATGAAAAACTGTTTTTT.

The rearrangement uses TRBV7-8 and TRBJ1-5; 7 bases fit TRBD1. V was pared by 0 bases and J by 1 base, with 9 bases of the junction left unmatched. Per germline, CDR1 SGHVS and CDR2 FQNEAQ. This CDR3 spans 18 amino acids. The CDR3 here is CASSLAFGTARSNQPQHF. The CDR3, as DNA: TGTGCCAGCAGCTTAGCCTTTGGGACAGCCAGAAGCAATCAGCCCCAGCATTTT.

The V and J genes are TRBV13 and TRBJ1-1, with D possibly TRBD1 on 5 matching bases. The CDR3 covers 13 residues. V lost 6 bases and J lost 5, with 13 bases in between. Germline CDR1 is PRHDT and CDR2 is FYEKMQ (reference sequence). The CDR3 sequence: CASSPRVGTEAFF. The CDR3, as DNA: TGTGCCAGCAGTCCCAGGGTTGGGACTGAAGCTTTCTTT. Based on the CDR3 plus reference TRBV13 and TRBJ1-1, the full variable domain is AAGVIQSPRHLIKEKRETATLKCYPIPRHDTVYWYQQGPGQDPQFLISFYEKMQSDKGSIPDRFSAQQFSDYHSELNMSSLELGDSALYFCASSPRVGTEAFFGQGTRLTVV.

V usage is TRBV19 and J usage is TRBJ1-1; the D is unclear. Trimming stripped 3 bases from V and 1 base from J, with 9 bases between. The CDR3 consists of 14 residues. Germline V lookup: CDR1 LNHDA, CDR2 SQIVND (reference sequence). CDR3 in DNA: TGTGCCAGTAGTATTTCGGTAACGAACACTGAAGCTTTCTTT. As protein: CASSISVTNTEAFF. Supplemented by reference TRBV19 and TRBJ1-1, the full variable domain reads DGGITQSPKYLFRKEGQNVTLSCEQNLNHDAMYWYRQDPGQGLRLIYYSQIVNDFQKGDIAEGYSVSREKKESFPLTVTSAQKNPTAFYLCASSISVTNTEAFFGQGTRLTVV.

The rearrangement links TRBV18 to TRBJ2-5; 9 nucleotides align to TRBD2. The CDR3 totals 15 residues. Germline-derived CDR1 and CDR2 are KGHSH and LQKENI. V was clipped by 3 bases and J by 5 bases; unmatched bases: 7. CDR3 nucleotide sequence: TGTGCCAGCTCACCCCCCGGGACTAGCATGGAGACCCAGTACTTC. Its translation is CASSPPGTSMETQYF.